The 23 T cell receptor beta chains below were found in one sample sequenced in a study of cytomegalovirus exposure and HLA in healthy donors. In the PCR, 60 Vbeta and 13 Jbeta primers were used. Produced via immunoSEQ multiplex PCR; TCRdb's table is partial and in-frame only. Seen here are about 160,000 clones, 85% observed once, and the top ten hold 1%. The sequenced material came from PBMCs. The source is a boy aged 2 to 10 in good health and CMV-seronegative.

CDR3 DNA: TGTGCCAGCAGTTTATTTGCGTTAGATACGCAGTATTTT. Encoded protein: CASSLFALDTQYF. This rearrangement joins TRBV27 to TRBJ2-3, with D hard to call. The ends were cut back, 1 base at V and 5 bases at J, with 7 bases in the middle. This CDR3 contains 13 residues. CDR1 MNHEY and CDR2 SMNVEV come from the germline V gene (reference sequence).

V is TRBV7-2 and J is TRBJ2-7; 16 bases map to TRBD2. After removal of 0 bases from V and 2 bases from J, the junction contained 4 bases not matched to a gene. This CDR3 is 18 amino acids long. Per germline, CDR1 SGHTA and CDR2 FQGNSA. The DNA of the CDR3 is TGTGCCAGCAGCTTAGCGGGACTAGCGGGAGGGATCGCCTACGAGCAGTACTTC. This codes for CASSLAGLAGGIAYEQYF.

The V gene is TRBV23-1, the J gene TRBJ1-2, with TRBD1 matching 10 bases. TRBV23-1 is placed among ORFs of uncertain function. The CDR3 consists of 17 residues. Trimming cost V 2 bases and J 0 bases; bases outside gene matches: 6. The CDR3 DNA reads as TGCGCCAGCAGTCAAGAGACCGGGACAGGGGCTAACTATGGCTACACCTTC. It yields the protein CASSQETGTGANYGYTF.

This chain connects TRBV6-1 to TRBJ1-2, with 8 positions matching TRBD1. V lost 4 bases to trimming and J lost 8 bases; unmatched junction nucleotides: 18. The germline CDR1 and CDR2 sequences are MNHNS and SASEGT. The CDR3 has 17 residues. DNA for the CDR3: TGTGCCAGCAGTGGACCAGGACAGGGAAAATCTGGCGACGGCTACACCTTC. It translates to CASSGPGQGKSGDGYTF.

In this sample, this clone turned up once. The chain employs TRBV2 and TRBJ2-1, with TRBD1 identical over 11 bases. Germline assignment: CDR1 SNHLY and CDR2 FYNNEI. V was pared by 6 bases and J by 6 bases, with 1 base of the junction left unmatched. The CDR3 spans 13 residues. The CDR3 is CASSGTGGNEQFF. CDR3 sequence (DNA): TGTGCCAGCAGCGGGACAGGGGGCAATGAGCAGTTCTTC.

V gene TRBV7-9 combines with J gene TRBJ1-3; TRBD1 agrees at 8 bases. This CDR3 comprises 17 residues. V lost 5 bases, J lost 0 bases, and 9 bases stayed unmatched. The germline gives CDR1 SEHNR, CDR2 FQNEAQ (reference sequence). The CDR3: CASSAEGTGVSGNTIYF. In DNA, the CDR3 is TGTGCCAGCAGCGCGGAAGGGACAGGCGTCTCTGGAAACACCATATATTTT.

The genes are TRBV28 and TRBJ1-5, with D unresolved. Looked up from germline, CDR1 is MDHEN and CDR2 is SYDVKM. This CDR3 contains 15 residues. V lost 3 bases, J lost 0 bases, and 9 bases lay in between. The CDR3 DNA is TGTGCCAGCAGTTTGACACCGTATAGCAATCAGCCCCAGCATTTT. Translation: CASSLTPYSNQPQHF. Together with reference TRBV28 and TRBJ1-5, the CDR3 gives the full variable domain: DVKVTQSSRYLVKRTGEKVFLECVQDMDHENMFWYRQDPGLGLRLIYFSYDVKMKEKGDIPEGYSVSREKKERFSLILESASTNQTSMYLCASSLTPYSNQPQHFGDGTRLSIL.

The CDR3 loop reads CASSSSGTSGVIGETQYF. CDR3 bases: TGTGCCAGCAGTTCCTCCGGGACTAGCGGGGTCATAGGAGAGACCCAGTACTTC. The chain recombines TRBV27 with TRBJ2-5; 13 bases are shared with TRBD2. This CDR3 contains 18 residues. The ends lost 4 bases at V and 4 bases at J; junction bases unmatched: 12. The germline gives CDR1 MNHEY, CDR2 SMNVEV (reference sequence).

The rearrangement uses TRBV5-4 and TRBJ2-7, with 12 bases matching TRBD2. V was clipped by 4 bases and J by 5 bases; unmatched bases: 7. Looked up from germline, CDR1 is SGHNT and CDR2 is YYREEE (reference sequence). There are 15 residues in the CDR3. The CDR3 loop is CASSRTSGTLHEQYF. The CDR3 bases are TGTGCCAGCAGCCGGACTAGCGGGACCCTCCACGAGCAGTACTTC.

The V gene is TRBV18, the J gene TRBJ2-3; 9 bases are a match to TRBD1. Trimming took 0 bases from V and 1 from J; bases not matched to a gene: 5. CDR1 KGHSH and CDR2 LQKENI come from the germline V gene. The CDR3 loop spans 17 amino acids. CDR3 nucleotides: TGTGCCAGCTCACCACCGCTACGGGACAGGGGCACAGATACGCAGTATTTT. Residues: CASSPPLRDRGTDTQYF.

The chain has TRBV18 and TRBJ2-2; D unresolved. This CDR3 has 16 residues. V lost 0 bases to trimming and J lost 1 base, with 9 bases between them. From germline, CDR1 is KGHSH and CDR2 LQKENI. Here the CDR3 DNA reads TGTGCCAGCTCACCACCGAGCACCGTGAACACCGGGGAGCTGTTTTTT. This codes for CASSPPSTVNTGELFF. The complete variable domain, with remaining parts taken from reference TRBV18 and TRBJ2-2, reads NAGVMQNPRHLVRRRGQEARLRCSPMKGHSHVYWYRQLPEEGLKFMVYLQKENIIDESGMPKERFSAEFPKEGPSILRIQQVVRGDSAAYFCASSPPSTVNTGELFFGEGSRLTVL.

This clone was observed a few times. The V gene is TRBV27, the J gene TRBJ2-7; no firm D call. The CDR3 sequence is 12 residues long. Per germline, CDR1 MNHEY and CDR2 SMNVEV (reference sequence). The V gene lost 10 bases and the J gene lost 2 bases, with 12 bases spanning the gap. The CDR3 region has the DNA TGTGCCACCCGGTCTTTACCCTACGAGCAGTACTTC. It encodes CATRSLPYEQYF.

The CDR3 sequence: CASSLVGDFNYGYTF. The CDR3 DNA reads TGTGCCAGCAGTTTGGTGGGAGACTTTAACTATGGCTACACCTTC. The chain couples TRBV28 to TRBJ1-2; no clear D. The V gene lost 3 bases and the J gene lost 1 base, with 12 bases spanning the gap. This CDR3 has 15 residues. CDR1 and CDR2 from the germline V gene are MDHEN and SYDVKM.

V usage is TRBV7-9 and J usage is TRBJ2-1; 7 bases line up with TRBD2. This CDR3 comprises 16 residues. The junction had 6 bases not matched to a gene; V was cut back by 1 base and J by 3 bases. Germline assignment: CDR1 SEHNR and CDR2 FQNEAQ (reference sequence). The DNA for the CDR3 is TGTGCCAGCAGCTTAGAGACTAGCTTAAACTACAATGAGCAGTTCTTC. Residues: CASSLETSLNYNEQFF.

The J gene is TRBJ2-1, the V gene TRBV29-1, with 7 bases identical to TRBD1. CDR1 is SQVTM and CDR2 is ANQGSEA in the germline V gene. The V gene end was trimmed by 3 bases and the J gene end by 8 bases; junction bases not matched to a gene: 7. The CDR3 has 13 amino acids. The CDR3 sequence: CSVEPDRPYEQFF. The CDR3 DNA sequence: TGCAGCGTTGAGCCGGACAGGCCGTATGAGCAGTTCTTC.

With regard to this clone: A junction end diverges from the germline sequence, so it may reflect a read error. This chain links TRBV12-5 with TRBJ2-3, with 16 bases matching TRBD2. CDR1 and CDR2 from the germline V gene are LGHNT and FRNRAP. The CDR3 consists of 23 residues. DNA of the CDR3: TGTGCTAGTGCCCCACGGAGTGTTGGGACTAGCGGGAGGGCCGGGGCCAGCACGGATACGCAGTATTTT. This encodes CASAPRSVGTSGRAGASTDTQYF.

The chain uses TRBV7-3 and TRBJ2-7; D is perhaps TRBD2 (5 bases). V lost 5 bases to trimming and J lost 7 bases, with 12 bases between them. Per the germline V gene, CDR1 is SGHTA and CDR2 is FQGTGA. The CDR3 covers 12 residues. The CDR3 DNA sequence: TGTGCCAGCAGCCAAACCGGGGAGGAGCAGTACTTC. Translating it yields CASSQTGEEQYF. Variable domain in full (rest from reference TRBV7-3 and TRBJ2-7): GAGVSQTPSNKVTEKGKYVELRCDPISGHTALYWYRQSLGQGPEFLIYFQGTGAADDSGLPNDRFFAVRPEGSVSTLKIQRTERGDSAVYLCASSQTGEEQYFGPGTRLTVT.

About this clone: At one boundary the junction diverges from the germline segment, which might be a read error. CDR3 residues: CSSSLGDPGFNQPQHF. The CDR3 DNA follows: TGTTCCAGCAGCTTAGGGGATCCAGGGTTCAATCAGCCCCAGCATTTT. The gene calls are TRBV7-9 and TRBJ1-5; possibly TRBD1 for D (5 bases). CDR3 length: 16 residues. Germline CDR1 reads SEHNR; CDR2 reads FQNEAQ (reference sequence).

The chain employs TRBV7-6 and TRBJ2-7; 9 positions match TRBD2. Germline lookup yields CDR1 SGHVS and CDR2 FNYEAQ. The CDR3 contains 18 residues. J gave up 4 bases and V 5 bases, and 18 bases lay outside the gene matches. The DNA for the CDR3 is TGTGCCAGCAGCCCCTTTCCGCCTACCGGGACTAGCCCATACGAGCAGTACTTC. This codes for CASSPFPPTGTSPYEQYF. Based on the CDR3 plus reference TRBV7-6 and TRBJ2-7, the full variable domain is GAGVSQSPRYKVTKRGQDVALRCDPISGHVSLYWYRQALGQGPEFLTYFNYEAQQDKSGLPNDRFSAERPEGSISTLTIQRTEQRDSAMYRCASSPFPPTGTSPYEQYFGPGTRLTVT.

A single count supports this clone. V is TRBV5-8 and J is TRBJ1-1, with D unclear. This CDR3 contains 15 residues. CDR1 is SGHTS, CDR2 YDEGEE, per germline. Trimming shortened V by 0 bases and J by 7 bases, and 16 bases separated the two germline ends. CDR3 DNA sequence: TGTGCCAGCAGCTTGGTGGGCAGGTTGGTTGATGAAGCTTTCTTT. Translating it yields CASSLVGRLVDEAFF.

This chain links TRBV2 with TRBJ2-1; TRBD1 agrees at 12 bases. V was clipped by 6 bases and J by 6 bases; unmatched bases: 0. CDR1 and CDR2 from the germline V gene are SNHLY and FYNNEI. The CDR3 runs to 13 residues. This chain's CDR3 is CASRGQGANEQFF. CDR3 nucleotides: TGTGCCAGCAGGGGACAGGGGGCCAATGAGCAGTTCTTC.

A single count supports this clone. The chain combines TRBV9 with TRBJ2-6; tentatively, D is TRBD1 (6 bases). Germline V gene data show CDR1 as SGDLS and CDR2 as YYNGEE. The V gene lost 4 bases and the J gene lost 4 bases, with 12 bases spanning the gap. This CDR3 has 15 amino acids. CDR3 DNA sequence: TGTGCCAGCAGCCTGGGGGCTATGGGGGCCAACGTCCTGACTTTC. The encoded protein is CASSLGAMGANVLTF.

V and J are TRBV11-2 and TRBJ1-6; D possibly corresponds to TRBD1 (6 bases). Trimming removed 5 bases at V and 9 bases at J, with 14 bases between. The CDR3 is 14 residues long. Germline CDR1 is SGHAT and CDR2 is FQNNGV. The CDR3 DNA reads TGTGCCAGCAGCAACAGGGTGGCGAGTTCACCCCTCCACTTT. It specifies CASSNRVASSPLHF.